The 28 T cell receptor beta chains presented below share a single source sample, sequenced in a study of Ad26.COV2.S vaccination and SARS-CoV-2 variants. The repertoire was sequenced with immunoSEQ multiplex PCR; TCRdb's copy has only in-frame clones and lacks some. There are 400,000 to 450,000 clones in the sample; roughly 90% occur only once, and over 9% lies in the top ten. Treatment denoted: approximately 18 received Ad26.COV2.S at low or high dose, single or two shots; roughly 5 received placebo; per-sample allocation not given. On day 63 after the first injection, vaccine and placebo recipients gave samples. The input for sequencing was peripheral blood, taken in a trial of Ad26.COV2.S vaccine versus placebo. The receptors derive from a person between 18 and 60 years old who received the Ad26.COV2.S COVID-19 vaccine or a placebo.

The chain employs TRBV21-1 and TRBJ1-3; the table's D call, TRBD1, was not checked against the DNA. TRBV21-1 is termed a pseudogene. This CDR3 region has 17 residues. This CDR3 reads CASSYKDRGRSGNTIYF. Written as DNA, the CDR3 is TGTGCCAGCAGTTATAAGGACAGGGGGAGGTCTGGAAACACCATATATTTT.

The chain employs TRBV2 and TRBJ2-7; TRBD2 matches at 8 bases. From germline, CDR1 is SNHLY and CDR2 FYNNEI. Unmatched junction bases numbered 19, after V lost 6 bases and J lost 3 bases. CDR3 length: 18 residues. The CDR3: CASSPLVGEGLALYEQYF. The CDR3 region has the DNA TGTGCCAGCAGCCCCCTAGTGGGGGAAGGACTAGCCCTCTACGAGCAGTACTTC.

The CDR3 nucleotides read TGTGCCAGCAGTGAAGGGACAGTGTTGAACTACGAGCAGTACTTC. This encodes CASSEGTVLNYEQYF. The chain employs TRBV25-1 and TRBJ2-7; 7 nucleotides line up with TRBD1. The CDR3 totals 15 residues. V shed 2 bases and J 3 bases; nucleotides not matched to a gene: 7. Germline V gene lookup returns CDR1 MGHDK and CDR2 SYGVNS.

J is TRBJ2-1 and V is TRBV13; TRBD2 matches 14 bases. V trimming: 4 bases; J trimming: 10 bases; junction bases outside the gene matches: 3. The length of the CDR3 is 14 residues. In germline, CDR1 is PRHDT, CDR2 FYEKMQ (reference sequence). The CDR3 DNA reads as TGTGCCAGCAGCTCGGGACTAGCGGGAGTAGAGCAGTTCTTC. Translating it yields CASSSGLAGVEQFF.

This clone was seen just once. A junction end diverges from the germline sequence, so it may reflect a read error. J is TRBJ1-6 and V is TRBV5-1; possible D gene TRBD1, 6 bases. The V gene's germline CDR1 is SGHRS and CDR2 YFSETQ. This CDR3 spans 15 amino acids. This chain's CDR3 is CASSLPGAYNSPLHF. CDR3 nucleotides: TGCGCCAGCAGCTTACCAGGGGCCTACAATTCACCCCTCCACTTT.

V and J are TRBV7-2 and TRBJ1-2, with TRBD1 matching over 7 bases. The CDR3 runs 14 residues. Germline CDR1 SGHTA, CDR2 FQGNSA. V lost 1 base to trimming and J lost 4 bases; unmatched junction nucleotides: 3. For the CDR3, the DNA is TGTGCCAGCAGCTTAGAGGGGGCTTTCTATGGCTACACCTTC. Protein sequence: CASSLEGAFYGYTF.

The CDR3 coding sequence is TGTGCCAGCAGTTACTCGAGTCTGGGAGGGTACAATGAGCAGTTCTTC. Its translation is CASSYSSLGGYNEQFF. The chain is built from TRBV6-2 or TRBV6-3 and TRBJ2-1; 7 bases are a match to TRBD2. The CDR3 totals 16 residues. The V and J ends lost 0 bases and 4 bases, in that order; junction bases with no gene match: 6. Germline V lookup: CDR1 MNHEY, CDR2 SVGEGT.

The CDR3 spells CASSESGRASYEQYF. In nucleotides, the CDR3 is TGTGCCAGCAGTGAATCGGGACGTGCCTCCTACGAGCAGTACTTC. This chain uses TRBV6-1 with TRBJ2-7; the D gene could be TRBD1 or TRBD2 (5 bases each). The CDR3 loop spans 15 amino acids. Germline V gene data show CDR1 as MNHNS and CDR2 as SASEGT. Trimming pared 2 bases from V and 0 bases from J, leaving 11 bases between.

This rearrangement joins TRBV23-1 to TRBJ2-2, with 8 bases aligning to TRBD1. TRBV23-1 is treated as an ORF (open reading frame) with a function not yet certain. The trim removed 6 bases at V and 7 bases at J, leaving 7 bases unmatched. The CDR3 has 14 residues. The DNA for the CDR3 is TGCGCCAGCAGACGGGCAGGGGGCTTCGGGGAGCTGTTTTTT. Its protein product is CASRRAGGFGELFF.

This chain joins TRBV6-4 and TRBJ2-2; D might be TRBD2 (5 bases). Germline V gene lookup returns CDR1 MRHNA and CDR2 SNTAGT. The CDR3 spans 16 residues. The V gene lost 2 bases and the J gene lost 3 bases, with 13 bases spanning the gap. This chain's CDR3 is CASSDEGGPDTGELFF. CDR3 nucleotides: TGTGCCAGCAGTGACGAGGGTGGGCCGGACACCGGGGAGCTGTTTTTT.

The chain has TRBV5-1 and TRBJ2-2; unclear D gene. The V end lost 5 bases, the J end lost 2 bases, and 10 bases lay between the germline ends. The CDR3 runs to 14 residues. The germline V gene encodes CDR1 SGHRS and CDR2 YFSETQ. This chain's CDR3 is CASSLQINTGELFF. The CDR3 DNA sequence: TGCGCCAGCAGTTTGCAGATCAACACCGGGGAGCTGTTTTTT.

The V gene is TRBV11-3, the J gene TRBJ2-1; D is possibly TRBD2 (5 bases). Germline loops: CDR1 SGHNT, CDR2 YENEEA. CDR3 size: 13 residues. V was trimmed by 5 bases and J by 6 bases, leaving 11 bases between them. The CDR3 is CASSLSVLNEQFF. CDR3 sequence (DNA): TGTGCCAGCAGCCTTAGCGTACTCAATGAGCAGTTCTTC.

The count of this clone is one. The genes are TRBV4-3 and TRBJ2-2, with 7 bases aligning to TRBD2. Germline loops: CDR1 LGHNA, CDR2 YSLEER. The trim removed 0 bases at V and 4 bases at J, leaving 5 bases unmatched. The CDR3 has 16 amino acids. The CDR3 sequence: CASSQEGAGPTGELFF. As DNA, the CDR3 is TGCGCCAGCAGCCAAGAGGGAGCGGGACCCACCGGGGAGCTGTTTTTT.

CDR3 residues: CSASRQGPNTEAFF. CDR3 DNA: TGCAGTGCTAGTAGACAGGGCCCGAACACTGAAGCTTTCTTT. V gene TRBV20-1 combines with J gene TRBJ1-1; the match to TRBD1 covers 7 bases. Germline trimming cut 3 bases from V and 1 base from J; bases unmatched to any gene: 5. The germline CDR1 and CDR2 sequences are DFQATT and SNEGSKA (reference sequence). The CDR3 extends over 14 amino acids.

The J gene is TRBJ2-5, the V gene TRBV7-2; 7 bases agree with TRBD1. Germline CDR1 reads SGHTA; CDR2 reads FQGNSA. The CDR3 has 15 residues. V shed 3 bases, J shed 5 bases, and the junction held 9 bases outside the gene matches. The CDR3 DNA follows: TGTGCCAGCAGCTTCACCGGGACAGTCGTGGAGACCCAGTACTTC. It yields the protein CASSFTGTVVETQYF.

The genes are TRBV18 and TRBJ1-1; D remains unclear. V gave up 2 bases and J gave up 8 bases, with 12 bases separating them. This CDR3 is 13 amino acids long. Germline assignment: CDR1 KGHSH and CDR2 LQKENI. The DNA of the CDR3 is TGTGCCAGCTCACCAAACAGCCAACGCGAAGCTTTCTTT. Translation: CASSPNSQREAFF.

The chain uses TRBV6-1 and TRBJ2-6, with D uncertain. The CDR3 totals 16 residues. The ends were cut back, 2 bases at V and 0 bases at J, with 8 bases in the middle. Per germline, CDR1 MNHNS and CDR2 SASEGT. The CDR3 here is CASSEWAFSGANVLTF. The CDR3 DNA follows: TGTGCCAGCAGTGAATGGGCTTTCTCTGGGGCCAACGTCCTGACTTTC.

The chain couples TRBV11-2 to TRBJ2-7, with 12 nucleotides matching TRBD1. Trimming at V came to 6 bases and at J to 5 bases, leaving 8 bases not matched to a gene. The CDR3 has 15 residues. The V gene's germline CDR1 is SGHAT and CDR2 FQNNGV. CDR3 coding DNA: TGTGCCAGCAGATTCGCCGGGACAGGGGGCAACGAGCAGTACTTC. This encodes CASRFAGTGGNEQYF.

On this clone: Other DNA sequences of this sample code for an identical CDR3. The chain uses TRBV27 and TRBJ1-1; D is unresolved. The CDR3 has 13 amino acids. V was trimmed by 6 bases and J by 1 base, leaving 9 bases between them. The germline V gene encodes CDR1 MNHEY and CDR2 SMNVEV (reference sequence). The chain's CDR3 is CASSPTGNTEAFF. The CDR3 DNA follows: TGTGCCAGCAGCCCGACTGGGAACACTGAAGCTTTCTTT.

The V and J genes are TRBV9 and TRBJ2-4, with 7 nucleotides matching TRBD2. Germline values: CDR1 SGDLS, CDR2 YYNGEE. This CDR3 has 17 residues. With 0 bases clipped from V and 0 bases from J, the junction kept 6 bases outside the gene matches. The CDR3 here is CASSVAASGLAKNIQYF. The CDR3 DNA reads TGTGCCAGCAGCGTAGCAGCTAGCGGACTAGCCAAAAACATTCAGTACTTC.

The V gene is TRBV30, the J gene TRBJ2-7; D gene ambiguous. There are 12 residues in the CDR3. Germline V gives CDR1 GTSNPN, CDR2 SVGIG (reference sequence). V lost 3 bases and J 1 base, leaving 7 bases between the germline ends. The CDR3 nucleotides are TGTGCCTGGAGGACTGGGTCCTACGAGCAGTACTTC. It specifies CAWRTGSYEQYF.

The chain combines TRBV19 with TRBJ1-2, with 8 nucleotides matching TRBD1. With 6 bases clipped from V and 4 bases from J, the junction kept 4 bases outside the gene matches. CDR1 LNHDA and CDR2 SQIVND come from the germline V gene (reference sequence). The CDR3 runs 13 residues. Here the CDR3 DNA reads TGTGCCAGTAGAATCGACAGGGGCTATGGCTACACCTTC. Its translation is CASRIDRGYGYTF. The entire variable domain, with the rest obtained from reference TRBV19 and TRBJ1-2, is as follows: DGGITQSPKYLFRKEGQNVTLSCEQNLNHDAMYWYRQDPGQGLRLIYYSQIVNDFQKGDIAEGYSVSREKKESFPLTVTSAQKNPTAFYLCASRIDRGYGYTFGSGTRLTVV.

The chain joins TRBV19 to TRBJ1-2; D remains ambiguous. Trimming shortened V by 6 bases and J by 2 bases, and 10 bases separated the two germline ends. The germline gives CDR1 LNHDA, CDR2 SQIVND (reference sequence). The CDR3 sequence is 13 residues long. CDR3 residues: CASRKDTNYGYTF. In DNA, the CDR3 is TGTGCCAGTAGAAAAGATACGAACTATGGCTACACCTTC.

This chain links TRBV20-1 with TRBJ1-5; no clear D gene. The CDR3 totals 11 residues. V lost 6 bases, J lost 5 bases, and 8 bases lay in between. The V gene's germline CDR1 is DFQATT and CDR2 SNEGSKA (reference sequence). For the CDR3, the DNA is TGCAGTGCCGGGGAGGATCAGCCCCAGCATTTT. Amino acid sequence: CSAGEDQPQHF.

The V call is TRBV27, the J call TRBJ2-2; 9 positions agree with TRBD1. The CDR3 runs 16 residues. CDR1 and CDR2 (germline): MNHEY, SMNVEV (reference sequence). Germline trimming cut 5 bases from V and 7 bases from J; bases unmatched to any gene: 11. The CDR3 DNA sequence: TGTGCCAGCAGTCCACTATACAGGGGGCAGGACGGGGAGCTGTTTTTT. This gives the protein CASSPLYRGQDGELFF.

The chain uses TRBV28 and TRBJ1-4, with D possibly matching TRBD1 (6 bases). Trimming cost V 5 bases and J 7 bases, with 11 bases left between them. The CDR3 length is 13 residues. From germline, CDR1 is MDHEN and CDR2 SYDVKM. Here the CDR3 DNA reads TGTGCCAGCAGTCCGGGGACAATTGAAAAACTGTTTTTT. Translating it yields CASSPGTIEKLFF.

The chain uses TRBV5-8 and TRBJ2-1; 12 nucleotides line up with TRBD2. The CDR3 runs to 16 residues. The junction had 5 bases not matched to a gene; V was cut back by 3 bases and J by 4 bases. CDR1 is SGHTS and CDR2 is YDEGEE in the germline V gene. CDR3 nucleotide sequence: TGTGCCAGCAGCTACCGGACTAGCGGGGTGTACAATGAGCAGTTCTTC. It yields the protein CASSYRTSGVYNEQFF.

The rearrangement links TRBV2 to TRBJ2-1; TRBD1 matches at 9 bases. V shed 6 bases, J shed 0 bases, and the junction held 3 bases outside the gene matches. Germline CDR1 SNHLY, CDR2 FYNNEI. CDR3 length: 15 residues. DNA of the CDR3: TGTGCCAGCAGGGCGACAGGGGGCTCCTACAATGAGCAGTTCTTC. As protein: CASRATGGSYNEQFF.